This passage covers 29 T cell receptor beta chains from one sample sequenced in a study of glioma-infiltrating T cells (dated by TCRdb to about 2016). The listed sequencing device is Illumina MiSeq. TCR alpha and beta CDR3 regions were amplified with the iRepertoire nested amplicon-rescue multiplex PCR (arm-PCR) platform from RNA. TCRdb trimmed public reads at Q25 via fastp, called clones via MiXCR and kept in-frame beta chains. For every CDR3 protein sequence, its rows merge into one entry that carries the most common genes and DNA. Recorded for this sample are over 120,000 distinct CDR3 sequences; 35% to 50% of them occurred a single time. About a fifth of the sample rests with the top ten. The specimen sequenced was glioma tissue, nonneoplastic brain tissue, or PBMCs (not recorded which). These receptors were taken from a human donor with low-grade glioma or glioblastoma, undergoing nonglioma brain surgery, or in good health (not recorded which).

In the case of this clonotype: Possible read error: a much larger clone is one base away. CDR3 nucleotides: TGTGCCAGCACCAAAACGGCGCAAGGGAGCTCCTACGAGCAGTACTTC. It translates to CASTKTAQGSSYEQYF. The genes are TRBV6-1 and TRBJ2-7, with a tentative D call TRBD2 (5 bases). V lost 7 bases and J 0 bases, leaving 19 bases between the germline ends. The V gene's germline CDR1 is MNHNS and CDR2 SASEGT. The CDR3 is 16 residues long.

This clonotype has more than one count but fewer than ten. This sequence joins TRBV28 and TRBJ2-7; unclear D gene. This CDR3 comprises 13 residues. The germline V gene encodes CDR1 MDHEN and CDR2 SYDVKM. V shed 6 bases and J shed 2 bases, with 11 bases lying between them. The DNA for the CDR3 is TGTGCCAGCAGGACGACGGTAACCTACGAGCAGTACTTC. Translating gives CASRTTVTYEQYF.

A few counts support this clonotype. The chain is built from TRBV4-2 and TRBJ2-7; tentatively, D is TRBD2 (5 bases). With 2 bases removed from V and 7 bases from J, the gap between germline ends came to 12 bases. There are 13 residues in the CDR3. Germline assignment: CDR1 LGHNA and CDR2 YNFKEQ. CDR3 in DNA: TGTGCCAGCAGCCAAACGGGGTTGGGGGAGCAGTACTTC. Translation: CASSQTGLGEQYF.

The V gene is TRBV19, the J gene TRBJ2-2; 7 bases fit TRBD2. Looked up from germline, CDR1 is LNHDA and CDR2 is SQIVND (reference sequence). This CDR3 contains 16 residues. The J segment lost 1 base and the V segment lost 4 bases, leaving 6 bases of the junction unmatched. The CDR3 DNA sequence: TGTGCCAGTAGTAATCGGGCTAGCGGGAACACCGGGGAGCTGTTTTTT. Translation gives CASSNRASGNTGELFF.

The rearrangement joins TRBV6-5 to TRBJ1-1; D ambiguous. The germline CDR1 and CDR2 sequences are MNHEY and SVGAGI. Trimming pared 6 bases from V and 1 base from J, leaving 12 bases between. The CDR3 has 14 residues. The CDR3 region is CASRLVGPNTEAFF. The CDR3 region has the DNA TGTGCCAGCAGGCTAGTTGGGCCGAACACTGAAGCTTTCTTT.

This clonotype appeared a few times. The J gene is TRBJ2-1, the V gene TRBV27; the match to TRBD2 covers 11 bases. Losses at the gene ends were 5 bases for V and 4 bases for J; bases not matched to a gene: 7. The length of the CDR3 is 16 residues. Germline V gene data show CDR1 as MNHEY and CDR2 as SMNVEV (reference sequence). The CDR3, as DNA: TGTGCCAGCAGTCCAGGACTAGCGGGCCTTTACAATGAGCAGTTCTTC. Protein: CASSPGLAGLYNEQFF.

This clonotype came up a few times. CDR3 protein: CASSIHDGSEAFF. The CDR3 bases are TGTGCCAGTAGTATACATGACGGTTCTGAAGCTTTCTTT. The chain uses TRBV19 and TRBJ1-1; D unclear. V dropped 2 bases and J dropped 6 bases, with 10 bases sitting between them. CDR3 size: 13 residues. Germline CDR1 LNHDA, CDR2 SQIVND (reference sequence).

As to this clonotype: One end of the junction does not line up with germline, which may come from a read error. This chain links TRBV6-2 or TRBV6-3 with TRBJ1-2; D gene ambiguous. This CDR3 region has 12 residues. Germline values: CDR1 MNHEY, CDR2 SVGEGT. The CDR3 reads CAGSYIQRVYTF. The CDR3 bases are TGTGCCGGCAGTTACATCCAGCGTGTCTACACCTTC.

This chain connects TRBV4-3 to TRBJ2-7; D call uncertain. The CDR3 has 13 residues. Trimming cost V 0 bases and J 4 bases, with 7 bases left between them. Germline lookup yields CDR1 LGHNA and CDR2 YSLEER. In nucleotides, the CDR3 is TGCGCCAGCAGCCAAGATCCTTTATACGAGCAGTACTTC. It is translated as CASSQDPLYEQYF.

The chain employs TRBV5-4 and TRBJ2-3, with unresolved D. V was shortened by 4 bases and J by 4 bases, with 13 bases between the two germline ends. The germline gives CDR1 SGHNT, CDR2 YYREEE (reference sequence). This CDR3 is built from 14 residues. The CDR3: CASSGPGESDTQYF. The CDR3 DNA sequence: TGTGCCAGCAGCGGCCCCGGAGAATCAGATACGCAGTATTTT.

The chain has TRBV20-1 and TRBJ2-1; D not resolved. Germline CDR1 is DFQATT and CDR2 is SNEGSKA (reference sequence). The V end lost 3 bases, the J end lost 4 bases, and 10 bases lay between the germline ends. CDR3 size: 13 residues. CDR3 in DNA: TGCAGTGCTAGGGTTAGGGCGTACAATGAGCAGTTCTTC. Translation gives CSARVRAYNEQFF.

This clonotype came up a few times. This chain connects TRBV6-1 to TRBJ2-7; 7 bases map to TRBD1. Trimming took 4 bases from V and 1 from J; bases not matched to a gene: 4. This CDR3 has 14 amino acids. Germline CDR1 reads MNHNS; CDR2 reads SASEGT. CDR3 sequence reads: CASSGTGPSYEQYF. For the CDR3, the DNA is TGTGCCAGCAGTGGGACAGGCCCGTCCTACGAGCAGTACTTC.

The chain links TRBV5-1 to TRBJ2-3, with 7 bases fitting TRBD1. The CDR3 contains 14 residues. V gave up 2 bases and J gave up 2 bases; unmatched junction bases: 2. The germline V gene has CDR1 SGHRS and CDR2 YFSETQ. The CDR3 is CASSFGTDTDTQYF. For the CDR3, the DNA is TGCGCCAGCAGCTTCGGGACAGACACAGATACGCAGTATTTT.

V usage is TRBV6-2 or TRBV6-3 and J usage is TRBJ2-2; weak D call: TRBD1 (5 bases). The CDR3 sequence is 14 residues long. Germline CDR1 MNHEY, CDR2 SVGEGT. With 7 bases removed from V and 1 base from J, the gap between germline ends came to 10 bases. CDR3 sequence (DNA): TGTGCCAGCACCAACGACAGGAACACCGGGGAGCTGTTTTTT. Protein product: CASTNDRNTGELFF.

The chain joins TRBV4-1 to TRBJ2-3; D is ambiguous. Germline CDR1 reads MGHRA; CDR2 reads YSYEKL. Deletions cut 0 bases from V and 6 bases from J, with 7 bases between. This CDR3 is built from 13 residues. The CDR3 reads CASSQERSDTQYF. CDR3 bases: TGCGCCAGCAGCCAAGAACGGTCGGATACGCAGTATTTT.

The rearrangement uses TRBV5-4 and TRBJ1-1, with no clear D. Germline V gene lookup returns CDR1 SGHNT and CDR2 YYREEE (reference sequence). Trimming pared 5 bases from V and 1 base from J, leaving 12 bases between. The CDR3 is 14 amino acids. The CDR3 loop reads CASSKRAGNTEAFF. The CDR3 DNA follows: TGTGCCAGCAGTAAGCGAGCAGGGAACACTGAAGCTTTCTTT. The variable domain in full, with the rest retrieved from reference TRBV5-4 and TRBJ1-1, is ETGVTQSPTHLIKTRGQQVTLRCSSQSGHNTVSWYQQALGQGPQFIFQYYREEENGRGNFPPRFSGLQFPNYSSELNVNALELDDSALYLCASSKRAGNTEAFFGQGTRLTVV.

This clonotype was seen ten or more times. The chain has TRBV28 and TRBJ2-3; D unclear. Trimming took off 5 bases at V and 2 bases at J, with 8 bases between the two ends. CDR3 length: 13 residues. CDR1 is MDHEN and CDR2 is SYDVKM in the germline V gene. The CDR3 DNA sequence: TGTGCCAGCAGTCCCAGGATCACAGATACGCAGTATTTT. It is translated as CASSPRITDTQYF.

Remarks on this clonotype: One junction end does not reproduce the germline sequence, and a read error may be involved. The rearrangement joins TRBV6-1 to TRBJ2-1; D uncertain. The CDR3 loop spans 15 amino acids. Germline V lookup: CDR1 MNHNS, CDR2 SASEGT. The CDR3 reads CASTAWEGYSNEQFF. The CDR3 coding sequence is TGCGCCAGCACCGCTTGGGAAGGGTATTCCAATGAGCAGTTCTTC.

This clonotype was recorded many times. V and J are TRBV7-2 and TRBJ2-3; D may correspond to TRBD1 or TRBD2 (5 bases each). The germline gives CDR1 SGHTA, CDR2 FQGNSA. The CDR3 totals 12 residues. Trimming cost V 1 base and J 8 bases, with 7 bases left between them. The CDR3 DNA is TGTGCCAGCAGCTTAGTTGGGGGTACGCAGTATTTT. Amino acids: CASSLVGGTQYF. The entire variable domain, with the rest obtained from reference TRBV7-2 and TRBJ2-3, is as follows: GAGVSQSPSNKVTEKGKDVELRCDPISGHTALYWYRQSLGQGLEFLIYFQGNSAPDKSGLPSDRFSAERTGGSVSTLTIQRTQQEDSAVYLCASSLVGGTQYFGPGTRLTVL.

This CDR3 is CASSQGGGAYEQYF. The CDR3 coding sequence is TGCGCCAGCAGCCAGGGAGGGGGCGCATACGAGCAGTACTTC. The J gene is TRBJ2-7, the V gene TRBV4-3, with D possibly being TRBD1 or TRBD2 (7 bases each). V was trimmed by 3 bases and J by 4 bases, leaving 13 bases between them. Germline CDR1 reads LGHNA; CDR2 reads YSLEER. The CDR3 runs to 14 residues.

In its sample, this clonotype was seen many times. The chain couples TRBV7-2 to TRBJ2-5; a weak D match, TRBD1 (5 bases). Germline V CDR1 and CDR2: SGHTA, FQGNSA. V was trimmed by 5 bases and J by 5 bases, leaving 18 bases between them. The CDR3 is made up of 15 amino acids. CDR3 sequence: CASSATPGSGETQYF. The DNA of the CDR3 is TGTGCCAGCAGCGCTACCCCAGGGTCAGGCGAGACCCAGTACTTC.

The CDR3 sequence: CASSQWQENTEAFF. The CDR3 nucleotides are TGCGCCAGCAGCCAATGGCAGGAGAACACTGAAGCTTTCTTT. The chain combines TRBV4-1 with TRBJ1-1, with D unclear. V lost 2 bases and J lost 1, with 8 bases in between. The V gene's germline CDR1 is MGHRA and CDR2 YSYEKL. CDR3 size: 14 residues.

This clonotype has only a few counts. CDR3 DNA sequence: TGTGCCAGTACCCCGCCGGGACTAGGTGTTGCGTTCTTC. Its protein is CASTPPGLGVAFF. V and J are TRBV19 and TRBJ2-1; TRBD2 aligns across 8 bases. J was trimmed by 15 bases and V by 7 bases; bases with no gene match: 14. The CDR3 consists of 13 residues. Germline CDR1 LNHDA, CDR2 SQIVND (reference sequence).

This clonotype has a handful of counts. The chain is built from TRBV6-1 and TRBJ2-1; the D is unclear. The CDR3 runs 15 residues. Looked up from germline, CDR1 is MNHNS and CDR2 is SASEGT. V was trimmed by 5 bases and J by 0 bases, leaving 11 bases between them. The CDR3 here is CASSSAAVSYNEQFF. The CDR3 DNA follows: TGTGCCAGCAGTTCGGCGGCGGTCTCCTACAATGAGCAGTTCTTC.

This clonotype was recorded at least ten times. The chain uses TRBV27 and TRBJ2-3; 10 positions agree with TRBD1. V trimming: 8 bases; J trimming: 6 bases; junction bases outside the gene matches: 5. Per germline, CDR1 MNHEY and CDR2 SMNVEV (reference sequence). The CDR3 has 13 amino acids. CDR3 residues: CASGQGVGDTQYF. The DNA of the CDR3 is TGTGCCAGCGGACAGGGGGTCGGGGATACGCAGTATTTT.

V and J are TRBV19 and TRBJ2-3, with 9 bases aligning to TRBD1. CDR3 length: 16 amino acids. V was pared by 3 bases and J by 4 bases, with 8 bases of the junction left unmatched. The germline V gene encodes CDR1 LNHDA and CDR2 SQIVND (reference sequence). CDR3 in amino acids: CASSIGTGSGPDTQYF. CDR3 sequence (DNA): TGTGCCAGTAGTATTGGGACAGGGTCGGGCCCAGATACGCAGTATTTT.

A few counts support this clonotype. This rearrangement joins TRBV20-1 to TRBJ2-7, with D possibly matching TRBD1 (6 bases). Germline CDR1 and CDR2: DFQATT and SNEGSKA (reference sequence). V lost 5 bases and J lost 4, with 18 bases in between. The CDR3 length is 14 residues. CDR3 loop: CSASGHRVGYEQYF. In nucleotides, the CDR3 is TGCAGTGCTTCCGGCCACAGGGTCGGATACGAGCAGTACTTC.

The V call is TRBV27, the J call TRBJ2-1; maybe TRBD2 (5 bases). V was clipped by 6 bases and J by 7 bases, with 16 bases between them. The CDR3 length is 14 residues. Per the germline V gene, CDR1 is MNHEY and CDR2 is SMNVEV (reference sequence). The CDR3 DNA sequence: TGTGCCAGCAGCCAAGTGGCTAGCCTAAATGAGCAGTTCTTC. This translates into CASSQVASLNEQFF.

The J gene is TRBJ2-2, the V gene TRBV12-3 or TRBV12-4; D possibly corresponds to TRBD2 (5 bases). This CDR3 is 16 amino acids long. With 1 base removed from V and 4 bases from J, the gap between germline ends came to 13 bases. The CDR3, as DNA: TGTGCCAGCAGTTTAGGACTAACTTACCTCACCGGGGAGCTGTTTTTT. This gives the protein CASSLGLTYLTGELFF.